One and the same sample provided the 18 T cell receptor beta chains below, sequenced in a study of cytomegalovirus exposure and HLA in healthy donors. Sequenced by immunoSEQ multiplex PCR; TCRdb stores in-frame clones only, minus some. The sample contains some 120,000 clones, around nine tenths of which appear only once. Sequencing was carried out using PBMCs. Receptors originate from a man aged 25-40 years in good health and CMV-seronegative.

For the CDR3, the DNA is TGTGCCAGCAGCTCGGCGGGACAGGGAGGAGATGAGCAGTTCTTC. This codes for CASSSAGQGGDEQFF. The chain recombines TRBV28 with TRBJ2-1, with TRBD1 identical over 9 bases. The V gene's germline CDR1 is MDHEN and CDR2 SYDVKM. The V gene end was trimmed by 6 bases and the J gene end by 8 bases; junction bases not matched to a gene: 11. CDR3 size: 15 residues.

The V call is TRBV15, the J call TRBJ2-3; 8 nucleotides agree with TRBD1. Looked up from germline, CDR1 is LNHNV and CDR2 is YYDKDF (reference sequence). Trimming at V came to 4 bases and at J to 4 bases, leaving 7 bases not matched to a gene. The CDR3 has 15 residues. CDR3 amino acids: CATSTVGQGSDTQYF. DNA of the CDR3: TGTGCCACCAGCACCGTCGGACAGGGATCAGATACGCAGTATTTT.

The chain employs TRBV27 and TRBJ1-5; 8 positions match TRBD1. The CDR3 is 13 residues long. V shed 8 bases and J 6 bases; nucleotides not matched to a gene: 6. Germline CDR1 is MNHEY and CDR2 is SMNVEV (reference sequence). The CDR3 loop is CASRTGISQPQHF. CDR3 DNA sequence: TGTGCCAGCCGGACAGGGATAAGTCAGCCCCAGCATTTT.

In the case of this clone: The germline gene is not matched at one end of the junction; a read error may be the cause. J is TRBJ1-4 and V is TRBV7-9, with 7 positions matching TRBD1. CDR3 length equals 14 residues. Per the germline V gene, CDR1 is SEHNR and CDR2 is FQNEAQ (reference sequence). The CDR3 reads CASSLGQVDEKLFF. For the CDR3, the DNA is TGTGCCAGCAGCCTAGGACAGGTAGACGAAAAGCTGTTTTTT. Full variable domain (remainder filled in from reference TRBV7-9 and TRBJ1-4): DTGVSQNPRHKITKRGQNVTFRCDPISEHNRLYWYRQTLGQGPEFLTYFQNEAQLEKSRLLSDRFSAERPKGSFSTLEIQRTEQGDSAMYLCASSLGQVDEKLFFGSGTQLSVL.

The chain employs TRBV11-2 and TRBJ2-3; 11 bases line up with TRBD2. Germline assignment: CDR1 SGHAT and CDR2 FQNNGV. V trimming: 4 bases; J trimming: 2 bases; junction bases outside the gene matches: 5. The CDR3 has 16 amino acids. The CDR3 here is CASSWIAGGDTDTQYF. The CDR3 nucleotides read TGTGCCAGCAGCTGGATAGCGGGAGGGGACACAGATACGCAGTATTTT.

The chain uses TRBV6-4 and TRBJ2-7; TRBD2 matches at 8 bases. The CDR3 length is 17 residues. The germline gives CDR1 MRHNA, CDR2 SNTAGT. The CDR3 loop reads CSITMRDTRGGSYEQYF. CDR3 coding DNA: TGTTCGATCACGATGCGGGACACTCGGGGGGGGTCCTACGAGCAGTACTTC.

This chain uses TRBV30 with TRBJ1-1; no clear D gene. The germline CDR1 and CDR2 sequences are GTSNPN and SVGIG (reference sequence). V dropped 7 bases and J dropped 1 base, with 13 bases sitting between them. This CDR3 is built from 13 residues. CDR3 sequence reads: CAFYNLKNTEAFF. The CDR3 bases are TGTGCCTTCTATAATCTTAAGAACACTGAAGCTTTCTTT. Full variable domain (outside the CDR3, taken from reference TRBV30 and TRBJ1-1): SQTIHQWPATLVQPVGSPLSLECTVEGTSNPNLYWYRQAAGRGLQLLFYSVGIGQISSEVPQNLSASRPQDRQFILSSKKLLLSDSGFYLCAFYNLKNTEAFFGQGTRLTVV.

This chain connects TRBV5-1 to TRBJ2-3; TRBD1 matches 7 bases. The CDR3 loop spans 14 amino acids. The germline V gene encodes CDR1 SGHRS and CDR2 YFSETQ. The ends lost 3 bases at V and 6 bases at J; junction bases unmatched: 7. DNA of the CDR3: TGCGCCAGCAGCTCAGAAACAGGGGAGGATACGCAGTATTTT. It codes for CASSSETGEDTQYF.

The CDR3 nucleotides are TGCAGCGTTCTGGTAGCGGAGGCCGAGCAGTACTTC. Protein sequence: CSVLVAEAEQYF. The chain has TRBV29-1 and TRBJ2-7; D may be TRBD2 (6 bases). The germline V gene encodes CDR1 SQVTM and CDR2 ANQGSEA. The CDR3 is 12 amino acids. Between the trimmed V and J ends, which lost 5 bases and 6 bases, there was a span of 14 bases.

The chain joins TRBV10-3 to TRBJ2-1; 12 bases are shared with TRBD2. Germline lookup yields CDR1 ENHRY and CDR2 SYGVKD. This CDR3 has 16 residues. The V gene end was trimmed by 2 bases and the J gene end by 7 bases; junction bases not matched to a gene: 6. This CDR3 reads CAISERLAGERNEQFF. CDR3 sequence (DNA): TGTGCCATCAGTGAGAGACTAGCGGGAGAGAGGAATGAGCAGTTCTTC.

This rearrangement joins TRBV4-2 to TRBJ2-1; 11 positions agree with TRBD2. The CDR3 consists of 16 residues. From germline, CDR1 is LGHNA and CDR2 YNFKEQ. V lost 1 base and J lost 4; bases outside the gene matches: 3. The CDR3 loop reads CASSQAGTSGYNEQFF. For the CDR3, the DNA is TGTGCCAGCAGCCAAGCCGGGACTAGCGGTTACAATGAGCAGTTCTTC.

The V gene is TRBV7-9, the J gene TRBJ1-2; D is ambiguous. From germline, CDR1 is SEHNR and CDR2 FQNEAQ (reference sequence). The CDR3 extends over 15 amino acids. V lost 5 bases, J lost 1 base, and 14 bases lay in between. CDR3 DNA sequence: TGTGCCAGCAGCCTCCAACAGCTTAGTAACTATGGCTACACCTTC. The encoded protein is CASSLQQLSNYGYTF. The variable domain in full, with the rest retrieved from reference TRBV7-9 and TRBJ1-2, is DTGVSQNPRHKITKRGQNVTFRCDPISEHNRLYWYRQTLGQGPEFLTYFQNEAQLEKSRLLSDRFSAERPKGSFSTLEIQRTEQGDSAMYLCASSLQQLSNYGYTFGSGTRLTVV.

This clone has only one observation. The J gene is TRBJ1-1, the V gene TRBV7-9; D is perhaps TRBD1 (5 bases). V lost 3 bases to trimming and J lost 2 bases, with 7 bases between them. The CDR3 consists of 13 residues. Germline values: CDR1 SEHNR, CDR2 FQNEAQ (reference sequence). This chain's CDR3 is CASSLTENTEAFF. CDR3 sequence (DNA): TGTGCCAGCAGCTTGACAGAAAACACTGAAGCTTTCTTT.

This rearrangement joins TRBV4-2 to TRBJ1-2, with D tentatively TRBD1 (5 bases). Germline CDR1 LGHNA, CDR2 YNFKEQ. V lost 5 bases and J 3 bases, leaving 10 bases between the germline ends. The CDR3 consists of 13 residues. This CDR3 is CASSVGGDYGYTF. CDR3 bases: TGTGCCAGCAGCGTGGGGGGTGACTATGGCTACACCTTC.

V usage is TRBV5-5 and J usage is TRBJ1-2, with 9 bases aligning to TRBD1. V trimming: 3 bases; J trimming: 8 bases; junction bases outside the gene matches: 11. This CDR3 region has 15 residues. Germline V CDR1 and CDR2: SGHKS, YYEKEE (reference sequence). This CDR3 is CASSYPGQGMRGYTF. In DNA form, the CDR3 reads TGTGCCAGCAGCTACCCGGGACAGGGAATGAGAGGCTACACCTTC. The full variable domain, completed using reference TRBV5-5 and TRBJ1-2, is DAGVTQSPTHLIKTRGQQVTLRCSPISGHKSVSWYQQVLGQGPQFIFQYYEKEERGRGNFPDRFSARQFPNYSSELNVNALLLGDSALYLCASSYPGQGMRGYTFGSGTRLTVV.

The chain has TRBV6-1 and TRBJ1-2; D gene unclear. V lost 6 bases to trimming and J lost 4 bases, with 15 bases between them. The CDR3 is made up of 14 amino acids. Germline V gene lookup returns CDR1 MNHNS and CDR2 SASEGT. The CDR3 coding sequence is TGTGCCAGCAGAGAAAATGCGCCGGGCTATGGCTACACCTTC. It specifies CASRENAPGYGYTF.

The chain carries TRBV27 and TRBJ2-3; D is uncertain. CDR3 length: 10 amino acids. From germline, CDR1 is MNHEY and CDR2 SMNVEV (reference sequence). Trimming stripped 8 bases from V and 5 bases from J, with 5 bases between. CDR3 in amino acids: CASSRDTQYF. In DNA, the CDR3 is TGTGCCAGCTCCAGAGATACGCAGTATTTT.

This clone was counted only a few times. The rearrangement joins TRBV30 to TRBJ1-2; 7 bases align to TRBD1. CDR1 GTSNPN and CDR2 SVGIG come from the germline V gene (reference sequence). The ends lost 2 bases at V and 4 bases at J; junction bases unmatched: 4. This CDR3 contains 13 residues. Written as DNA, the CDR3 is TGTGCCTGGAGTCCTCAGGGGGGCTATGGCTACACCTTC. Translated, it gives CAWSPQGGYGYTF.